This TCR beta chain is from a study of blood T cell repertoires in COVID-19. Study-wide background: COVID-19 samples, acute and convalescent, were from the United States, Italy and Spain. Sources were T cells, B-cell-depleted T cells, or PBMCs; the material itself was cDNA or gDNA.

In the authors' workflow: By means of reference gene primer amplification, nucleated cell counts were estimated. Repertoires were generated with immunoSEQ multiplex PCR, while TCRdb's copy carries only in-frame clones and drops some. D and trimming come from the DNA, and the V and J calls and clone size come from that table. In the table there are around 97,000 clones, roughly 87% of which are singletons. This clone was seen a few times. The CDR3 length is 16 residues. Germline V lookup: CDR1 SEHNR, CDR2 FQNEAQ (reference sequence). Trimming cost V 5 bases and J 7 bases, with 20 bases left between them.

The chain recombines TRBV7-9 with TRBJ2-2; possible D gene TRBD1, 6 bases. The TCR sequence derives from a human donor in a cohort sampled during active COVID-19. The specimen sequenced was peripheral blood. This chain's CDR3 is CASSGLTGRLSGELFF. For the CDR3, the DNA is TGTGCCAGCAGCGGGCTAACAGGGCGATTAAGCGGGGAGCTGTTTTTT.